The next 15 T cell receptor beta chains were all read from a single sample in a study of cytomegalovirus exposure and HLA in healthy donors. Researchers ran the PCR with 60 Vbeta and 13 Jbeta primers. Profiling relied on immunoSEQ multiplex PCR, and the TCRdb table lists in-frame clones only, not all of them. The sample carries 150,000 or so clones, about 74% recorded once. Sequencing was performed on PBMCs. The receptors originated from a male donor in good health and CMV-seronegative.

The chain links TRBV7-8 to TRBJ1-2; the D gene is possibly TRBD1 (6 bases). Trimming cost V 1 base and J 7 bases, with 19 bases left between them. CDR1 is SGHVS, CDR2 FQNEAQ, per germline. The CDR3 runs to 16 residues. CDR3 loop: CASSLGTALVGGGYTF. The CDR3 DNA reads TGTGCCAGCAGCTTAGGGACAGCCTTGGTTGGAGGTGGCTACACCTTC.

The chain couples TRBV27 to TRBJ2-7; weak D call: TRBD2 (5 bases). This CDR3 comprises 13 residues. Trimming took 1 base from V and 7 from J, leaving 11 bases between them. CDR1 and CDR2 from the germline V gene are MNHEY and SMNVEV (reference sequence). CDR3 amino acids: CASSLFLPGEQYF. CDR3 nucleotides: TGTGCCAGCAGTTTATTTCTCCCGGGGGAGCAGTACTTC.

This chain joins TRBV28 and TRBJ2-7, with D uncertain. Trimming took 1 base from V and 3 from J, leaving 7 bases between them. The CDR3 length is 13 residues. Germline CDR1 reads MDHEN; CDR2 reads SYDVKM. The CDR3 is CASSLYNGYEQYF. The CDR3 DNA sequence: TGTGCCAGCAGTTTATACAATGGCTACGAGCAGTACTTC.

V is TRBV2 and J is TRBJ2-5, with 15 bases matching TRBD2. Looked up from germline, CDR1 is SNHLY and CDR2 is FYNNEI. V dropped 4 bases and J dropped 3; count of bases not matched to a gene: 3. This CDR3 region has 16 residues. The CDR3 DNA is TGTGCCAGCAGTGCCGGACTAGCGGGGGGGGAAGAGACCCAGTACTTC. Residues: CASSAGLAGGEETQYF. Drawing the rest from reference TRBV2 and TRBJ2-5, the complete variable domain is EPEVTQTPSHQVTQMGQEVILRCVPISNHLYFYWYRQILGQKVEFLVSFYNNEISEKSEIFDDQFSVERPDGSNFTLKIRSTKLEDSAMYFCASSAGLAGGEETQYFGPGTRLLVL.

The V gene is TRBV11-1, the J gene TRBJ1-6; possibly TRBD1 for D (5 bases). The V gene's germline CDR1 is SGHAT and CDR2 FQDESV (reference sequence). This CDR3 region has 14 residues. Trimming shortened V by 4 bases and J by 3 bases, and 7 bases separated the two germline ends. The CDR3 here is CASSSGHYNSPLHF. CDR3 coding DNA: TGTGCCAGCAGCTCAGGGCACTATAATTCACCCCTCCACTTT.

The genes are TRBV29-1 and TRBJ2-7, with 8 bases identical to TRBD2. Germline V lookup: CDR1 SQVTM, CDR2 ANQGSEA. The CDR3 is 14 residues long. V shed 2 bases, J shed 3 bases, and the junction held 6 bases outside the gene matches. The CDR3 DNA sequence: TGCAGCGTTGAATTAGGCCTAGCGGGCTACGAGCAGTACTTC. Encoded protein: CSVELGLAGYEQYF.

The CDR3 sequence: CASSPRGSSGAGELFF. DNA for the CDR3: TGTGCCAGCAGCCCCCGGGGGAGTTCTGGGGCCGGGGAGCTGTTTTTT. This sequence joins TRBV9 and TRBJ2-2; D perhaps matches TRBD2 (6 bases). Germline V gives CDR1 SGDLS, CDR2 YYNGEE. Trimming took off 4 bases at V and 6 bases at J, with 19 bases between the two ends. The CDR3 spans 16 residues.

The V and J genes are TRBV19 and TRBJ2-3; 7 bases are a match to TRBD2. Per the germline V gene, CDR1 is LNHDA and CDR2 is SQIVND (reference sequence). CDR3 length: 15 amino acids. Trimming at V came to 9 bases and at J to 3 bases, leaving 12 bases not matched to a gene. The CDR3 DNA is TGTGCCAGAGGCGTTCGGCGGGAGATAACAGATACGCAGTATTTT. This encodes CARGVRREITDTQYF.

The gene calls are TRBV29-1 and TRBJ2-7, with D perhaps matching TRBD1 (8 bases). The germline V gene has CDR1 SQVTM and CDR2 ANQGSEA. V shed 7 bases and J shed 3 bases, with 19 bases lying between them. The CDR3 is made up of 14 amino acids. The CDR3 DNA sequence: TGCAGCGCCGGACAGGGAGGGGGGAGCTACGAGCAGTACTTC. Translating it yields CSAGQGGGSYEQYF.

Only one count was recorded for this clone. The same CDR3 is also encoded by other DNA sequences in this sample. The chain uses TRBV4-1 and TRBJ2-7; possibly TRBD1 for D (6 bases). The CDR3 loop spans 15 amino acids. The V end lost 1 base, the J end lost 2 bases, and 12 bases lay between the germline ends. Germline V gene sequence: CDR1 MGHRA, CDR2 YSYEKL. The CDR3 region is CASSQAGPGAYEQYF. The DNA of the CDR3 is TGCGCCAGCAGCCAAGCAGGGCCAGGGGCCTACGAGCAGTACTTC.

This chain connects TRBV27 to TRBJ2-3; 10 bases line up with TRBD2. The length of the CDR3 is 13 residues. With V trimmed by 6 bases and J by 6 bases, 3 bases remained unmatched. In germline, CDR1 is MNHEY, CDR2 SMNVEV (reference sequence). CDR3 nucleotides: TGTGCCAGCAGGGGACTAGCGCCCGATACGCAGTATTTT. Its protein product is CASRGLAPDTQYF.

CDR3 protein: CSVKTPGDTQYF. DNA for the CDR3: TGCAGCGTCAAAACCCCGGGGGATACGCAGTATTTT. The genes are TRBV29-1 and TRBJ2-3, with a tentative D call TRBD2 (5 bases). CDR3 size: 12 residues. CDR1 is SQVTM, CDR2 ANQGSEA, per germline. Trimming stripped 6 bases from V and 6 bases from J, with 13 bases between.

This clone has more than one count but fewer than ten. This chain connects TRBV5-5 to TRBJ2-2; 7 bases are a match to TRBD2. This CDR3 region has 17 residues. J lost 1 base, V lost 1 base, and 7 bases had no gene match. Germline V lookup: CDR1 SGHKS, CDR2 YYEKEE (reference sequence). This CDR3 reads CASSLTVASGNTGELFF. CDR3 in DNA: TGTGCCAGCAGCTTGACAGTTGCTAGCGGGAACACCGGGGAGCTGTTTTTT. The full variable domain, with the rest looked up from reference TRBV5-5 and TRBJ2-2, is DAGVTQSPTHLIKTRGQQVTLRCSPISGHKSVSWYQQVLGQGPQFIFQYYEKEERGRGNFPDRFSARQFPNYSSELNVNALLLGDSALYLCASSLTVASGNTGELFFGEGSRLTVL.

J is TRBJ2-5 and V is TRBV30; possibly TRBD2 for D (6 bases). Germline-derived CDR1 and CDR2 are GTSNPN and SVGIG (reference sequence). V shed 2 bases and J shed 0 bases, with 16 bases lying between them. This CDR3 contains 16 residues. In DNA form, the CDR3 reads TGTGCCTGGAGTCCGAAGGCGGGGTCGTACCAAGAGACCCAGTACTTC. Its translation: CAWSPKAGSYQETQYF.

The chain recombines TRBV5-1 with TRBJ2-5; D possibly corresponds to TRBD2 (7 bases). Trimming took off 5 bases at V and 4 bases at J, with 18 bases between the two ends. The germline gives CDR1 SGHRS, CDR2 YFSETQ. The CDR3 is made up of 15 amino acids. CDR3 sequence (DNA): TGCGCCAGCAGAGGGGGGGCGGACTCCCGAGAGACCCAGTACTTC. Amino acids: CASRGGADSRETQYF.